The next 10 T cell receptor beta chains were all read from a single sample in a study of spatial heterogeneity in lung cancer. Time point specified: blood at routine non-recurrence follow-up after resection. TCRdb processed the 5' RACE reads anew with MiXCR; each CDR3 protein has one entry. The sample carries about 1,200 distinct CDR3 sequences, 20% to 30% recorded once. The sample consisted of PBMCs, taken at follow-up. All receptors derive from a male donor with early-stage non-small cell lung cancer.

This clonotype was recorded at least ten times. This chain links TRBV20-1 with TRBJ2-7; 11 positions agree with TRBD2. The CDR3 extends over 13 amino acids. Per germline, CDR1 DFQATT and CDR2 SNEGSKA (reference sequence). V gave up 6 bases and J gave up 2 bases; unmatched junction bases: 3. The CDR3 spells CSAVSGRAYEQYF. The DNA for the CDR3 is TGCAGTGCGGTTAGCGGGAGGGCCTACGAGCAGTACTTC.

The chain uses TRBV12-3 or TRBV12-4 and TRBJ2-7; D call uncertain. The ends were cut back, 5 bases at V and 4 bases at J, with 9 bases in the middle. The CDR3 runs 12 residues. The CDR3 reads CASSRRAYEQYF. CDR3 DNA sequence: TGTGCCAGCAGTCGTAGGGCGTACGAGCAGTACTTC.

This clonotype counts as medium-sized. A junction end diverges from the germline sequence, so it may reflect a read error. The gene calls are TRBV7-8 and TRBJ1-6, with D possibly being TRBD1 (5 bases). This CDR3 is 14 amino acids long. Germline V gene sequence: CDR1 SGHVS, CDR2 FQNEAQ. CDR3 loop: CTSSLGQGGSPLHF. The CDR3 DNA follows: TGTACCAGCAGCTTAGGGCAGGGAGGTTCACCCCTCCACTTT. Full variable domain (missing parts from reference TRBV7-8 and TRBJ1-6): GAGVSQSPRYKVAKRGQDVALRCDPISGHVSLFWYQQALGQGPEFLTYFQNEAQLDKSGLPSDRFFAERPEGSVSTLKIQRTQQEDSAVYLCTSSLGQGGSPLHFGNGTRLTVT.

This clonotype is judged large. The chain carries TRBV11-2 and TRBJ2-3; D is ambiguous. The CDR3 has 14 residues. Germline-derived CDR1 and CDR2 are SGHAT and FQNNGV. Trimming left V 2 bases short and J 4 bases short, with 10 bases between. CDR3 in DNA: TGTGCCAGCAGCTTATCTCGCAACCCAGATACGCAGTATTTT. Its translation: CASSLSRNPDTQYF. Full variable domain (outside the CDR3, taken from reference TRBV11-2 and TRBJ2-3): EAGVAQSPRYKIIEKRQSVAFWCNPISGHATLYWYQQILGQGPKLLIQFQNNGVVDDSQLPKDRFSAERLKGVDSTLKIQPAKLEDSAVYLCASSLSRNPDTQYFGPGTRLTVL.

This clonotype is labeled as large (0.1 to 1%). The chain couples TRBV19 to TRBJ1-1, with D possibly TRBD1 on 5 matching bases. Germline values: CDR1 LNHDA, CDR2 SQIVND (reference sequence). V dropped 6 bases and J dropped 5 bases, with 16 bases sitting between them. The CDR3 is 14 amino acids. CDR3 amino acids: CASSPSRGGTEAFF. The CDR3 region has the DNA TGTGCCAGTAGCCCCTCCCGGGGGGGGACTGAAGCTTTCTTT.

This clonotype is deemed medium-sized. This sequence joins TRBV27 and TRBJ1-4; TRBD1 aligns across 7 bases. CDR3 length: 14 amino acids. V lost 6 bases and J lost 10; bases outside the gene matches: 11. Germline assignment: CDR1 MNHEY and CDR2 SMNVEV (reference sequence). The CDR3 bases are TGTGCCAGCAGGTCCCAGGGGGGGGTAGGAAAACTGTTTTTT. Translation: CASRSQGGVGKLFF.

The chain has TRBV11-3 and TRBJ2-7; D is perhaps TRBD2 (6 bases). Per germline, CDR1 SGHNT and CDR2 YENEEA. V lost 2 bases and J lost 3, with 11 bases in between. The CDR3 has 14 residues. The CDR3 spells CASSLMEGSYEQYF. CDR3 coding DNA: TGTGCCAGCAGCTTAATGGAGGGTAGCTACGAGCAGTACTTC.

This clonotype was counted many times. In DNA, the CDR3 is TGTGCCAGCAGCTTAAATTCGGTCGGAGGTACGCAGTATTTT. It yields the protein CASSLNSVGGTQYF. The gene calls are TRBV7-3 and TRBJ2-3; perhaps TRBD2 as D (5 bases). CDR3 length equals 14 residues. Between the trimmed V and J ends, which lost 1 base and 8 bases, there was a span of 13 bases. Germline CDR1 SGHTA, CDR2 FQGTGA.

The table lists this clonotype with many counts. This rearrangement joins TRBV29-1 to TRBJ1-1, with a possible D match to TRBD1 (5 bases). Germline-derived CDR1 and CDR2 are SQVTM and ANQGSEA. The length of the CDR3 is 12 residues. Deletions cut 7 bases from V and 1 base from J, with 10 bases between. The DNA of the CDR3 is TGCAGCGCCAGACAGACGAACACTGAAGCTTTCTTT. Its translation: CSARQTNTEAFF.

This clonotype was seen more than once but under ten times. The V call is TRBV20-1, the J call TRBJ1-2; no definite D call. Trimming shortened V by 3 bases and J by 3 bases, and 8 bases separated the two germline ends. This CDR3 region has 12 residues. From germline, CDR1 is DFQATT and CDR2 SNEGSKA (reference sequence). The CDR3 DNA reads as TGCAGTGCTAGCGAGGGTTACTATGGCTACACCTTC. Translated: CSASEGYYGYTF.